These 7 T cell receptor beta chains came from one sample sequenced in a study of blood T cell repertoires in COVID-19. Method: immunoSEQ multiplex PCR; TCRdb's copy keeps in-frame clones and lacks some. This table holds about 220,000 clones, around four fifths found once. The sample consisted of peripheral blood. These receptors were taken from a woman between 65 and 79 years old with COVID-19, enrolled during active disease.

J is TRBJ1-1 and V is TRBV7-9; D is unresolved. Germline CDR1 reads SEHNR; CDR2 reads FQNEAQ (reference sequence). Trimming removed 10 bases at V and 9 bases at J, with 24 bases between. This CDR3 has 14 residues. CDR3 sequence reads: CATHQNRVGGKAFF. The CDR3 nucleotides are TGTGCCACCCATCAAAATCGGGTAGGCGGTAAAGCTTTCTTT.

The chain links TRBV6-2 or TRBV6-3 to TRBJ1-2; TRBD1 is a possible D gene (6 bases). The V end lost 4 bases, the J end lost 6 bases, and 15 bases lay between the germline ends. The CDR3 loop spans 14 amino acids. Germline V lookup: CDR1 MNHEY, CDR2 SVGEGT. CDR3 bases: TGTGCCAGCAGTTTCTTCGGGGGGCGCGATGGCTACACCTTC. This translates into CASSFFGGRDGYTF.

This clone was seen just once. The V call is TRBV5-1, the J call TRBJ2-7; 10 bases map to TRBD2. Germline CDR1 SGHRS, CDR2 YFSETQ. This CDR3 spans 15 amino acids. V lost 1 base to trimming and J lost 2 bases; unmatched junction nucleotides: 3. Written as DNA, the CDR3 is TGCGCCAGCAGCTTGAATGGACTAGCGGCCTACGAGCAGTACTTC. Encoded protein: CASSLNGLAAYEQYF.

J is TRBJ2-6 and V is TRBV6-2 or TRBV6-3, with TRBD1 as a possible D gene (5 bases). The V gene lost 5 bases and the J gene lost 0 bases, with 14 bases spanning the gap. The germline CDR1 and CDR2 sequences are MNHEY and SVGEGT. CDR3 length: 17 residues. CDR3 in DNA: TGTGCCAGCAGTCCCTTATGGGGCGACTCTGGGGCCAACGTCCTGACTTTC. Translation: CASSPLWGDSGANVLTF.

The chain couples TRBV5-1 to TRBJ1-2; 9 bases line up with TRBD1. The CDR3 length is 15 residues. J was trimmed by 4 bases and V by 6 bases; bases with no gene match: 10. Germline CDR1 is SGHRS and CDR2 is YFSETQ. The CDR3 reads CASTLDRGPVYGYTF. The CDR3 DNA reads as TGCGCCAGCACCCTGGACAGGGGACCTGTCTATGGCTACACCTTC.

This clone has only one observation. The gene calls are TRBV7-9 and TRBJ2-2, with TRBD1 as a possible D gene (6 bases). The CDR3 consists of 18 residues. Per the germline V gene, CDR1 is SEHNR and CDR2 is FQNEAQ (reference sequence). Trimming cost V 0 bases and J 4 bases, with 18 bases left between them. In DNA, the CDR3 is TGTGCCAGCAGCTTAGCGTGGACAGCTGGATCGACCACCGGGGAGCTGTTTTTT. Residues: CASSLAWTAGSTTGELFF.

The V gene is TRBV6-6, the J gene TRBJ2-6; D is perhaps TRBD1 (5 bases). V was trimmed by 6 bases and J by 2 bases, leaving 14 bases between them. The CDR3 length is 16 residues. Germline V gene lookup returns CDR1 MNHNY and CDR2 SVGAGI (reference sequence). The CDR3 DNA follows: TGTGCCAGCAGCCGCCGCAGGGAACCTGGGGCCAACGTCCTGACTTTC. As protein: CASSRRREPGANVLTF.